This T cell receptor (beta chain) came from a study of T cells in Graves' hyperthyroidism and ophthalmopathy. Study-wide points: Ophthalmopathy, as predicted by the model, came a median 6.5 months after the prediction. Blood also showed most of the thyroid clonotypes that were expanded above 0.001.

This clonotype was observed at least ten times. Its antigen is not known. Authors of the study amplified TCR beta CDR3 regions from RNA transcripts. A first-round RT-PCR of the TCR CDR3 used the HTBI primer set. Each CDR3 protein gets one entry after TCRdb re-called the multiplex PCR reads with MiXCR. Among about 580,000 distinct CDR3 sequences listed, approximately 44% were seen once. CDR3 length equals 15 residues. Deletions cut 0 bases from V and 4 bases from J, with 12 bases between. Germline-derived CDR1 and CDR2 are DFQATT and SNEGSKA (reference sequence). Each patient was aged 18 to 65 and had newly diagnosed hyperthyroidism of under 2 months' duration.

The sequence derives from a woman aged 18-29 years with Graves' hyperthyroidism. Sequencing used peripheral blood or thyroid tissue (not recorded which). V usage is TRBV20-1 and J usage is TRBJ2-2; weak D call: TRBD1 (6 bases). The CDR3 region is CSARDGRGPTGELFF. For the CDR3, the DNA is TGCAGTGCTAGAGATGGCAGGGGCCCCACCGGGGAGCTGTTTTTT.